This T cell receptor (beta chain) is from a study of CD8 T cells in Susac syndrome. Study observations and caveats: That the number of individuals in its TCR sequencing and HLA analysis was relatively small was acknowledged by the study.

Random hexamers served to reverse transcribe roughly 0.5 to 1 ug RNA. Amplification of TCR beta CDR3 used immunoSEQ multiplex PCR across 54 Vbeta and 13 Jbeta. Each CDR3 protein gets one entry after TCRdb re-called the immunoSEQ multiplex PCR reads with MiXCR. The data show 150,000 to 200,000 distinct CDR3 sequences, about 93% seen once. CD8+ and CD4+ blood T cells underwent TCR beta sequencing. Negative isolation yielded the CD8+ and CD4+ T cells, while FACS enriched the TEMRA cells. As regards this clonotype: Its antigen is unidentified.

The TCR comes from a human donor in good health. Material: CD4+ T cells from PBMCs.

The CDR3 DNA sequence: TGTGCCAGCAGTTATAGGGCGCTAGCGGGGGGAACTGGGGCCAACGTCCTGACTTTC. It codes for CASSYRALAGGTGANVLTF. V usage is TRBV6-5 and J usage is TRBJ2-6, with 11 bases that match TRBD2. CDR1 and CDR2 (germline): MNHEY, SVGAGI. This CDR3 has 19 residues. V was clipped by 3 bases and J by 2 bases; unmatched bases: 9.